These 21 T cell receptor beta chains were sequenced from one sample in a study of Ad26.COV2.S vaccination and SARS-CoV-2 variants. The data were produced by immunoSEQ multiplex PCR, yet TCRdb's version contains in-frame clones alone and is incomplete. The sample shows more than 300,000 clones, roughly 84% of them seen only once. Treatment indicated: roughly 18 received Ad26.COV2.S at low or high dose, single or two shots; about five received placebo; per-sample allocation not given. Day 63 following the first vaccine or placebo injection was when the samples were taken. The sample in question was peripheral blood, obtained in a trial of Ad26.COV2.S vaccine versus placebo. The origin of the receptors is a person aged 18-60 years who received the Ad26.COV2.S COVID-19 vaccine or a placebo.

This rearrangement joins TRBV6-5 to TRBJ1-1; D unclear. The CDR3 spans 13 residues. Per the germline V gene, CDR1 is MNHEY and CDR2 is SVGAGI. V lost 0 bases and J 3 bases, leaving 5 bases between the germline ends. For the CDR3, the DNA is TGTGCCAGCAGTTACTCGGTGGACACTGAAGCTTTCTTT. Protein: CASSYSVDTEAFF.

The chain is built from TRBV19 and TRBJ1-1; D unresolved. The V and J ends lost 3 bases and 3 bases respectively, with 17 bases between them. Germline CDR1 is LNHDA and CDR2 is SQIVND (reference sequence). This CDR3 region has 16 residues. CDR3 sequence: CASSIGRLSHDTEAFF. The CDR3, as DNA: TGTGCCAGTAGTATCGGAAGGTTGAGTCATGACACTGAAGCTTTCTTT.

This chain uses TRBV2 with TRBJ2-7; 12 bases line up with TRBD2. After removal of 1 base from V and 7 bases from J, the junction contained 11 bases not matched to a gene. Germline V lookup: CDR1 SNHLY, CDR2 FYNNEI. The CDR3 loop spans 17 amino acids. The CDR3, as DNA: TGTGCCAGCAGTGAAGAATACTGGACTAGCGGGGTTGGTGAGCAGTACTTC. Encoded protein: CASSEEYWTSGVGEQYF. The whole variable domain, filled in from reference TRBV2 and TRBJ2-7, reads EPEVTQTPSHQVTQMGQEVILRCVPISNHLYFYWYRQILGQKVEFLVSFYNNEISEKSEIFDDQFSVERPDGSNFTLKIRSTKLEDSAMYFCASSEEYWTSGVGEQYFGPGTRLTVT.

The chain combines TRBV20-1 with TRBJ2-3; 8 bases line up with TRBD2. The junction had 5 bases not matched to a gene; V was cut back by 3 bases and J by 0 bases. The germline V gene encodes CDR1 DFQATT and CDR2 SNEGSKA (reference sequence). There are 15 residues in the CDR3. The CDR3, as DNA: TGCAGTGCTAGTCGCCCTAGCGGGAGCACAGATACGCAGTATTTT. Translation gives CSASRPSGSTDTQYF.

This chain joins TRBV5-1 and TRBJ1-6, with D hard to call. V was clipped by 5 bases and J by 5 bases, with 8 bases between them. CDR3 length: 13 residues. The germline gives CDR1 SGHRS, CDR2 YFSETQ. CDR3 DNA sequence: TGCGCCAGCAGTGGAAAGGATAATTCACCCCTCCACTTT. It codes for CASSGKDNSPLHF.

This sequence joins TRBV30 and TRBJ2-7; D unclear. The ends were cut back, 0 bases at V and 0 bases at J, with 12 bases in the middle. Per germline, CDR1 GTSNPN and CDR2 SVGIG (reference sequence). CDR3 size: 15 residues. The CDR3 coding sequence is TGTGCCTGGAGTGTATCCCCAGAAGGCTCCTACGAGCAGTACTTC. It yields the protein CAWSVSPEGSYEQYF.

The chain is built from TRBV4-3 and TRBJ1-4; D might be TRBD1 (5 bases). Germline V lookup: CDR1 LGHNA, CDR2 YSLEER. V was cut by 4 bases and J by 8 bases, with 17 bases left in between. The CDR3 contains 15 residues. CDR3 nucleotides: TGCGCCAGCAGCCCCCCCGGCAGGGTTGGCGAAAAACTGTTTTTT. As protein: CASSPPGRVGEKLFF.

This chain joins TRBV19 and TRBJ1-5; tentatively, D is TRBD1 (5 bases). V was shortened by 6 bases and J by 0 bases, with 9 bases between the two germline ends. The CDR3 is made up of 14 amino acids. The germline V gene has CDR1 LNHDA and CDR2 SQIVND (reference sequence). In nucleotides, the CDR3 is TGTGCCAGTAGCGCCAGGGTTAGCAATCAGCCCCAGCATTTT. This gives the protein CASSARVSNQPQHF.

V usage is TRBV18 and J usage is TRBJ2-2; D tentatively fits TRBD1 or TRBD2 (5 bases each). The CDR3 has 17 amino acids. From germline, CDR1 is KGHSH and CDR2 LQKENI. V was trimmed by 6 bases and J by 4 bases, leaving 21 bases between them. CDR3 protein: CASSPSGTNGITGELFF. The DNA of the CDR3 is TGTGCCAGCTCTCCATCCGGGACCAACGGGATCACCGGGGAGCTGTTTTTT.

This clone was counted only a few times. The chain joins TRBV4-3 to TRBJ2-7; TRBD1 is a possible D gene (5 bases). Germline-derived CDR1 and CDR2 are LGHNA and YSLEER. Trimming took 0 bases from V and 7 from J, leaving 16 bases between them. There are 15 residues in the CDR3. The CDR3 spells CASSQEGQGNGEQYF. The CDR3 DNA is TGCGCCAGCAGCCAAGAGGGTCAGGGAAACGGAGAGCAGTACTTC.

V is TRBV4-3 and J is TRBJ1-2; TRBD1 matches 7 bases. In germline, CDR1 is LGHNA, CDR2 YSLEER. The CDR3 is made up of 15 amino acids. V shed 1 base, J shed 4 bases, and the junction held 6 bases outside the gene matches. The CDR3 coding sequence is TGCGCCAGCAGCCAAGGCACAGGGGCCATCTATGGCTACACCTTC. As protein: CASSQGTGAIYGYTF.

The rearrangement joins TRBV12-3 or TRBV12-4 to TRBJ1-5; D gene ambiguous. The CDR3 covers 13 residues. Trimming pared 4 bases from V and 5 bases from J, leaving 9 bases between. CDR3 nucleotide sequence: TGTGCCAGCAGTTCAGATGACTATCAGCCCCAGCATTTT. It specifies CASSSDDYQPQHF.

The V and J genes are TRBV7-2 and TRBJ2-5; 8 bases map to TRBD1. The CDR3 contains 15 residues. CDR1 is SGHTA, CDR2 FQGNSA, per germline. V shed 5 bases, J shed 4 bases, and the junction held 9 bases outside the gene matches. CDR3 amino acids: CASSVYRGSGETQYF. In nucleotides, the CDR3 is TGTGCCAGCAGCGTATACAGGGGGAGCGGAGAGACCCAGTACTTC.

This rearrangement joins TRBV6-2 or TRBV6-3 to TRBJ2-1; D remains ambiguous. This CDR3 region has 13 residues. With 5 bases removed from V and 10 bases from J, the gap between germline ends came to 15 bases. Germline loops: CDR1 MNHEY, CDR2 SVGEGT. The CDR3 sequence: CASSRPTLGEQFF. CDR3 sequence (DNA): TGTGCCAGCAGTCGCCCTACCTTGGGGGAGCAGTTCTTC.

The rearrangement links TRBV7-2 to TRBJ1-1; D is ambiguous. This CDR3 is built from 13 residues. Trimming left V 3 bases short and J 6 bases short, with 11 bases between. Looked up from germline, CDR1 is SGHTA and CDR2 is FQGNSA. CDR3 DNA: TGTGCCAGCAGCTTCAGACTGGCCTCTGAAGCTTTCTTT. This encodes CASSFRLASEAFF.

Comment on this clone: This CDR3 is also generated by other DNA sequences in the sample. The V and J genes are TRBV6-1 and TRBJ2-3; D ambiguous. Trimming cost V 2 bases and J 6 bases, with 3 bases left between them. Looked up from germline, CDR1 is MNHNS and CDR2 is SASEGT. The length of the CDR3 is 11 residues. CDR3: CASSEPDTQYF. The CDR3 DNA follows: TGTGCCAGCAGTGAACCCGATACGCAGTATTTT.

This clone was picked up one time. The J gene is TRBJ2-7, the V gene TRBV18, with a tentative D call TRBD2 (6 bases). Germline assignment: CDR1 KGHSH and CDR2 LQKENI. V lost 4 bases, J lost 5 bases, and 12 bases lay in between. This CDR3 has 13 amino acids. The DNA for the CDR3 is TGTGCCAGCTCACGTGGACTACAGGACGAGCAGTACTTC. This gives the protein CASSRGLQDEQYF.

The V and J genes are TRBV5-5 and TRBJ1-1; a weak D match, TRBD1 (5 bases). Germline V CDR1 and CDR2: SGHKS, YYEKEE (reference sequence). Trimming left V 1 base short and J 6 bases short, with 13 bases between. The CDR3 sequence is 14 residues long. The CDR3 DNA is TGTGCCAGCAGCTTGCGTGTTGTGGGACCTGAAGCTTTCTTT. This translates into CASSLRVVGPEAFF.

This chain uses TRBV15 with TRBJ2-2; 10 bases fit TRBD1. V lost 5 bases, J lost 7 bases, and 10 bases stayed unmatched. CDR1 and CDR2 from the germline V gene are LNHNV and YYDKDF (reference sequence). The CDR3 spans 16 residues. CDR3: CATSGPVGTGVGELFF. As DNA, the CDR3 is TGTGCCACCAGCGGACCTGTCGGGACAGGGGTCGGGGAGCTGTTTTTT.

This clone turned up a few times. The chain links TRBV7-8 to TRBJ2-7; D is unclear. The CDR3 spans 16 residues. With 5 bases removed from V and 3 bases from J, the gap between germline ends came to 20 bases. Germline loops: CDR1 SGHVS, CDR2 FQNEAQ. This CDR3 reads CASSRLGGSIRYEQYF. The CDR3 region has the DNA TGTGCCAGCAGCCGACTGGGCGGATCCATACGCTACGAGCAGTACTTC.

This chain connects TRBV6-2 or TRBV6-3 to TRBJ1-1, with D perhaps matching TRBD1 (6 bases). The germline V gene has CDR1 MNHEY and CDR2 SVGEGT. The CDR3 spans 14 residues. The V and J ends lost 4 bases and 4 bases respectively, with 13 bases between them. For the CDR3, the DNA is TGTGCCAGCAGTTCTACCAGGGGAGGCACTGAAGCTTTCTTT. This translates into CASSSTRGGTEAFF.